Described below is a single TCR beta chain sequence and its context. As yet, its antigen is unknown. The data are from a study of cytomegalovirus exposure and HLA in healthy donors. CDR1 and CDR2 (germline): SGHRS, YFSETQ. V lost 4 bases and J lost 9; bases outside the gene matches: 13. The CDR3 runs to 16 residues. In the PCR, 60 Vbeta and 13 Jbeta primers were used. Libraries were prepared by immunoSEQ multiplex PCR; TCRdb keeps only in-frame clonotypes and omits some of them. The repertoire has about 130,000 clones, approximately 80% of them found once; the top ten carry around 0.7%. Study conclusions and caveats: Cytomegalovirus-associated TCR beta chains were listed, numbering some 150.

The sample consisted of PBMCs. The chain is built from TRBV5-1 and TRBJ2-1, with 10 bases identical to TRBD2. This clonotype was obtained from a man in his late teens or twenties in good health and CMV-seronegative. DNA of the CDR3: TGCGCCAGCAGCCCCGGACTAGCGGTGCTTTCTGGTGAGCAGTTCTTC. Residues: CASSPGLAVLSGEQFF.